This entry concerns a single T cell receptor beta chain. Its antigen is undetermined. This entry comes from a study of Graves' ophthalmopathy and Graves' hyperthyroidism. Study overall: Samples of peripheral blood were obtained at initial diagnosis, prior to treatment of any kind. Regarding the study as a whole: Sensitivity of approximately 66% and specificity of 72.22% were achieved by the model that predicted ophthalmopathy progression. The majority of expanded thyroid clonotypes above 0.001 frequency also occurred in blood.

V lost 2 bases and J lost 3, with 14 bases in between. This CDR3 comprises 16 residues. Germline loops: CDR1 SNHLY, CDR2 FYNNEI. As the template, RNA transcripts were used to amplify TCR beta CDR3 regions. HTBI primers were employed in first-round RT-PCR, then a second-round multiplex PCR followed. TCRdb re-analysed the multiplex PCR reads in MiXCR, keeping a single row per CDR3 protein. Altogether 680,000 or so distinct CDR3 sequences are present, roughly 20% being singletons, with the ten largest covering roughly 7.4%. V gene TRBV2 combines with J gene TRBJ1-5; tentatively, D is TRBD1 (5 bases). The sequenced material came from peripheral blood. This clonotype was sampled from a woman under 30 with stable Graves' hyperthyroidism. Some clones in this sample may be carry-over from other donors' samples. The CDR3 DNA sequence: TGTGCCAGCAGTGAACAGGGATGGGTCTCCAATCAGCCCCAGCATTTT. This codes for CASSEQGWVSNQPQHF.